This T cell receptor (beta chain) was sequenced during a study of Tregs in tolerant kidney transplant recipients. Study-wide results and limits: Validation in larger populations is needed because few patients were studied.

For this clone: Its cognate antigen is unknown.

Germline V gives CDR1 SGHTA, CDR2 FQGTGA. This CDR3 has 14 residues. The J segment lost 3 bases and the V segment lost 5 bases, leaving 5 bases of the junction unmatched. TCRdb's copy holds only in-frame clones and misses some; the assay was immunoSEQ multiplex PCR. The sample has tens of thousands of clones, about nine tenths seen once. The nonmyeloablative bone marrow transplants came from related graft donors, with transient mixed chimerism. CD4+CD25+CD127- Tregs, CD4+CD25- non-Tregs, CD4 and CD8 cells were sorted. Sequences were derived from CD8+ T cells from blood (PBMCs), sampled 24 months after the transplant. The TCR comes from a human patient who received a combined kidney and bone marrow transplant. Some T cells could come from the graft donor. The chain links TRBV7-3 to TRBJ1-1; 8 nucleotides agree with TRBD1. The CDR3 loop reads CASSPNRGDTEAFF. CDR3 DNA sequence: TGTGCCAGCAGCCCAAACAGGGGGGACACTGAAGCTTTCTTT.